This T cell receptor (beta chain) was recorded in a study of regulatory T cells in long-lasting Graves disease. The CDR3 has 14 amino acids. CDR1 and CDR2 (germline): SGHKS, YYEKEE (reference sequence). Arm-PCR of CDR3 regions with iRepertoire HTBI primers generated TCR beta libraries. MiXCR, applied by TCRdb to the multiplex PCR reads, yields one record per CDR3 protein. The sample carries around 480,000 distinct CDR3 sequences, 15% to 20% recorded once. This clonotype was detected only once. A much larger clone lies a single base off, so this may be a read error. The time point denotes: newly diagnosed GD, antithyroid drugs for less than 3 months. After RNA was extracted from PBMCs, the TCR library was made from it. This sample was also put to use in a study of T cells in Graves' hyperthyroidism and ophthalmopathy. That publication notes: Patients with uncontrolled infections, other autoimmune diseases, pregnancy or lactation were excluded. HTBI primers were employed in a first-round RT-PCR of the TCR CDR3.

The specimen was peripheral blood mononuclear cells (PBMCs), collected at new diagnosis, from a patient treated with antithyroid drugs. The gene calls are TRBV5-5 and TRBJ2-7; TRBD1 agrees at 7 bases. This TCR came from a man in his forties with Graves disease. Written as DNA, the CDR3 is TGTGCCAGCAGCCCTTGGACAGGATCCTACGAGCGGTACTTC. Translated, it gives CASSPWTGSYERYF. The full variable domain, its missing parts supplied by reference TRBV5-5 and TRBJ2-7, is DAGVTQSPTHLIKTRGQQVTLRCSPISGHKSVSWYQQVLGQGPQFIFQYYEKEERGRGNFPDRFSARQFPNYSSELNVNALLLGDSALYLCASSPWTGSYERYFGPGTRLTVT.